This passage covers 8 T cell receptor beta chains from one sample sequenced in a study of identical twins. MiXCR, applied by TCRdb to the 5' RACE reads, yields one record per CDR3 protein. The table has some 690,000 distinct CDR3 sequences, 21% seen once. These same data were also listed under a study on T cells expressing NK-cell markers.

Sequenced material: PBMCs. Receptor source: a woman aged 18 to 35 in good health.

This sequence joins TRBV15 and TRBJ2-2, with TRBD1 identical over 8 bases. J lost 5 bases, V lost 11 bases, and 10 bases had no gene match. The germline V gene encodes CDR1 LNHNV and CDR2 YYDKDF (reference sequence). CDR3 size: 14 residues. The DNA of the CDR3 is TGTGCCTCCGCGGACAGGGTAGTGACCGGGGAGCTGTTTTTT. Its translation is CASADRVVTGELFF.

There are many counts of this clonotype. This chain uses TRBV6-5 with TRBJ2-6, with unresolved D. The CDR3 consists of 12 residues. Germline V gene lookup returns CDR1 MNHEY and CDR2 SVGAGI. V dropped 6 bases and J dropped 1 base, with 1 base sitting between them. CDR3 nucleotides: TGTGCCAGCAGGTCTGGGGCCAACGTCCTGACTTTC. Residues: CASRSGANVLTF.

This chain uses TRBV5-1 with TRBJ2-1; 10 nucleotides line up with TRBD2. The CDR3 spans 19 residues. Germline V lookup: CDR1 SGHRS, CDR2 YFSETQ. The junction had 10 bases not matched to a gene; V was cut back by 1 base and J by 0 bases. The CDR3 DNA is TGCGCCAGCAGCTTGTATCCCTCACTAGCGGGGAGCTCCTACAATGAGCAGTTCTTC. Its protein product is CASSLYPSLAGSSYNEQFF.

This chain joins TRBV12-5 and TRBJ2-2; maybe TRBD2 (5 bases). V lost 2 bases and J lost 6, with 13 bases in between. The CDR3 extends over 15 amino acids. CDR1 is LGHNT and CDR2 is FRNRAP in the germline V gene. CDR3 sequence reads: CASGLTTTISGELFF. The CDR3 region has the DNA TGTGCTAGTGGTTTGACCACGACTATTTCCGGGGAGCTGTTTTTT.

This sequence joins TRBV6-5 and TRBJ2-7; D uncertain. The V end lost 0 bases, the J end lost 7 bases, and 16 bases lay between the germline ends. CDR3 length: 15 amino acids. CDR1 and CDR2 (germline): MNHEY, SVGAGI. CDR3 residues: CASSYSKGRLQEQYF. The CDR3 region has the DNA TGTGCCAGCAGTTACTCGAAGGGCCGCCTTCAAGAGCAGTACTTC.

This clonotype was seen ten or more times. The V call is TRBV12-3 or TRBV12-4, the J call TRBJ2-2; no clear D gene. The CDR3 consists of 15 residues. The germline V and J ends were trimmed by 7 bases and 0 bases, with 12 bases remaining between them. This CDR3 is CASTQSKSNTGELFF. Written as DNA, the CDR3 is TGTGCCAGCACCCAGTCAAAATCGAACACCGGGGAGCTGTTTTTT.

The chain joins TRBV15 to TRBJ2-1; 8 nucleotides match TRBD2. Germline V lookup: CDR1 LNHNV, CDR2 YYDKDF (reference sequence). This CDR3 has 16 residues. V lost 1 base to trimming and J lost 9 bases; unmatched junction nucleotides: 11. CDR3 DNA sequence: TGTGCCACCAGCAGAGCCCCAGCGGGAGAGTCCTTTGAGCAGTTCTTC. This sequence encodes CATSRAPAGESFEQFF.

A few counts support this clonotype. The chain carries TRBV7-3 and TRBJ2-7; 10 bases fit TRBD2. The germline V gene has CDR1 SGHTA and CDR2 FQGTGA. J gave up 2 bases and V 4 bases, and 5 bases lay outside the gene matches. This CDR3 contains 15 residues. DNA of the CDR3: TGTGCCAGCAGCTCGGGACTAGCGCTTCCCTACGAGCAGTACTTC. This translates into CASSSGLALPYEQYF.